This passage covers 25 T cell receptor beta chains from one sample sequenced in a study of shared clonotypes between healthy human individuals. Clones were sequenced by immunoSEQ multiplex PCR, and TCRdb holds only the in-frame ones, with some missing. The sample records some 2,000,000 clones, approximately 96% being singletons. Sequencing was done on a sample of naive CD4+ T cells sorted from blood. This sample's subset: CD45RA+ positively selected. These TCRs come from a man younger than 30 in good health.

This rearrangement joins TRBV5-1 to TRBJ1-2; 8 nucleotides line up with TRBD1. Germline loops: CDR1 SGHRS, CDR2 YFSETQ. Trimming at V came to 2 bases and at J to 1 base, leaving 4 bases not matched to a gene. This CDR3 is 15 amino acids long. The CDR3 bases are TGCGCCAGCAGCTTCGGACAGGGCCGTAACTATGGCTACACCTTC. Its protein is CASSFGQGRNYGYTF.

The J gene is TRBJ2-5, the V gene TRBV12-5; D is ambiguous. V was shortened by 4 bases and J by 5 bases, with 8 bases between the two germline ends. Germline V CDR1 and CDR2: LGHNT, FRNRAP. CDR3 length equals 12 residues. CDR3 sequence (DNA): TGTGCTAGTGGTTCATCGTTCGAGACCCAGTACTTC. Translated, it gives CASGSSFETQYF.

The chain carries TRBV30 and TRBJ1-2, with TRBD1 as a possible D gene (6 bases). The germline V gene has CDR1 GTSNPN and CDR2 SVGIG (reference sequence). With 0 bases removed from V and 7 bases from J, the gap between germline ends came to 15 bases. There are 14 residues in the CDR3. The CDR3 sequence is CAWSVLPKGGGYTF. In nucleotides, the CDR3 is TGTGCCTGGAGTGTCCTCCCAAAGGGGGGTGGCTACACCTTC.

For this clone: The same CDR3 also results from other DNA sequences found in this sample. The chain links TRBV20-1 to TRBJ1-2; D is unclear. Between the trimmed V and J ends, which lost 1 base and 8 bases, there was a span of 8 bases. CDR3 length: 11 amino acids. The germline V gene encodes CDR1 DFQATT and CDR2 SNEGSKA (reference sequence). The CDR3 loop reads CSARGGNGYTF. The CDR3 nucleotides are TGCAGTGCTAGAGGGGGAAACGGCTACACCTTC.

The V gene is TRBV29-1, the J gene TRBJ1-2; the match to TRBD1 covers 12 bases. CDR3 length: 16 amino acids. With V trimmed by 4 bases and J by 4 bases, 10 bases remained unmatched. Germline assignment: CDR1 SQVTM and CDR2 ANQGSEA. CDR3 DNA: TGCAGCGTTGGGGGGACAGGGGGCGCATCGGGCTATGGCTACACCTTC. It encodes CSVGGTGGASGYGYTF.

This clone was seen only once. The same CDR3 arises from other DNA sequences in this sample as well. The genes are TRBV30 and TRBJ2-7; D not resolved. From germline, CDR1 is GTSNPN and CDR2 SVGIG (reference sequence). This CDR3 spans 13 amino acids. V was pared by 0 bases and J by 4 bases, with 10 bases between. In DNA, the CDR3 is TGTGCCTGGAGTGTACGGGCCACTTACGAGCAGTACTTC. It specifies CAWSVRATYEQYF.

This chain joins TRBV5-4 and TRBJ2-7, with TRBD1 matching over 8 bases. J was trimmed by 0 bases and V by 4 bases; bases with no gene match: 3. This CDR3 spans 14 amino acids. Germline-derived CDR1 and CDR2 are SGHNT and YYREEE (reference sequence). This CDR3 is CASSQGQGSYEQYF. CDR3 nucleotides: TGTGCCAGCAGCCAAGGACAGGGCTCCTACGAGCAGTACTTC.

The rearrangement uses TRBV30 and TRBJ2-7, with TRBD1 identical over 8 bases. Germline CDR1 reads GTSNPN; CDR2 reads SVGIG (reference sequence). Trimming at V came to 2 bases and at J to 4 bases, leaving 7 bases not matched to a gene. The CDR3 is made up of 14 amino acids. As DNA, the CDR3 is TGTGCCTGGAGTAGCGACAGGGGTCCTTACGAGCAGTACTTC. Protein sequence: CAWSSDRGPYEQYF.

The V and J genes are TRBV19 and TRBJ2-7; D is perhaps TRBD2 (5 bases). The V and J ends lost 5 bases and 5 bases respectively, with 16 bases between them. There are 14 residues in the CDR3. In germline, CDR1 is LNHDA, CDR2 SQIVND (reference sequence). The CDR3 region has the DNA TGTGCCAGTAGTGCGGACCCCTCTAGCCACGAGCAGTACTTC. Amino acids: CASSADPSSHEQYF.

This clone has just one count. The chain has TRBV6-1 and TRBJ2-3; 9 positions agree with TRBD1. Germline V gene sequence: CDR1 MNHNS, CDR2 SASEGT. The CDR3 totals 13 residues. The J segment lost 8 bases and the V segment lost 4 bases, leaving 4 bases of the junction unmatched. In DNA, the CDR3 is TGTGCCAGCAGTGCACAGGACAGGGGTACGCAGTATTTT. Protein sequence: CASSAQDRGTQYF.

Comments on this clone: Within the sample, other DNA sequences also encode this same CDR3. The chain combines TRBV5-1 with TRBJ2-5; D not certain. V was trimmed by 1 base and J by 1 base, leaving 5 bases between them. Germline V gives CDR1 SGHRS, CDR2 YFSETQ. The CDR3 totals 13 residues. CDR3 bases: TGCGCCAGCAGCTTGACCCCCCAAGAGACCCAGTACTTC. Translating it yields CASSLTPQETQYF.

The chain employs TRBV5-1 and TRBJ2-3; TRBD1 matches 10 bases. Germline trimming cut 4 bases from V and 4 bases from J; bases unmatched to any gene: 6. Germline V gives CDR1 SGHRS, CDR2 YFSETQ. This CDR3 spans 15 amino acids. Here the CDR3 reads CASSPTDRGPDTQYF. The CDR3 DNA reads as TGCGCCAGCAGCCCTACCGACAGGGGGCCAGATACGCAGTATTTT.

The J gene is TRBJ2-1, the V gene TRBV6-1; D could derive from TRBD1 or TRBD2 (6 bases each). Germline CDR1 and CDR2: MNHNS and SASEGT. Trimming pared 2 bases from V and 10 bases from J, leaving 24 bases between. The CDR3 has 17 amino acids. As DNA, the CDR3 is TGTGCCAGCAGTGAACGGGTTTTTGGGGGGCGAAGGAGAGAGCAGTTCTTC. Its translation is CASSERVFGGRRREQFF.

V and J are TRBV18 and TRBJ2-7; D perhaps matches TRBD1 (6 bases). The CDR3 is 14 amino acids. V lost 3 bases and J 1 base, leaving 10 bases between the germline ends. From germline, CDR1 is KGHSH and CDR2 LQKENI. CDR3 region: CASSPQTGSYEQYF. The CDR3 DNA follows: TGTGCCAGCTCACCCCAGACAGGTTCCTACGAGCAGTACTTC.

This chain uses TRBV18 with TRBJ2-5; 8 nucleotides agree with TRBD1. With V trimmed by 3 bases and J by 6 bases, 3 bases remained unmatched. This CDR3 has 13 amino acids. Germline V gene data show CDR1 as KGHSH and CDR2 as LQKENI. CDR3 bases: TGTGCCAGCTCACCGGACAGGGAAAAGACCCAGTACTTC. Translation: CASSPDREKTQYF.

The V and J genes are TRBV5-4 and TRBJ2-1, with D uncertain. Germline V gene data show CDR1 as SGHNT and CDR2 as YYREEE (reference sequence). CDR3 length equals 15 residues. The V and J ends lost 7 bases and 1 base respectively, with 15 bases between them. The CDR3 loop is CASGSREPSYNEQFF. The CDR3 region has the DNA TGTGCCAGCGGGTCAAGAGAGCCATCCTACAATGAGCAGTTCTTC.

The rearrangement joins TRBV6-5 to TRBJ1-2, with D possibly matching TRBD1 (6 bases). V lost 7 bases and J lost 7, with 13 bases in between. The CDR3 is 12 residues long. Germline-derived CDR1 and CDR2 are MNHEY and SVGAGI. CDR3 in DNA: TGTGCCAGCAAAGGGGGGGCTGGTGGCTACACCTTC. Translating it yields CASKGGAGGYTF.

The gene calls are TRBV7-9 and TRBJ1-4; no clear D gene. V lost 1 base and J 0 bases, leaving 15 bases between the germline ends. Germline CDR1 SEHNR, CDR2 FQNEAQ (reference sequence). This CDR3 comprises 18 residues. The CDR3 DNA reads as TGTGCCAGCAGCTTAGGTCGAACCGGGATCACAACTAATGAAAAACTGTTTTTT. It specifies CASSLGRTGITTNEKLFF.

This chain links TRBV19 with TRBJ1-6, with no clear D. Trimming removed 6 bases from V and 2 bases from J, with 5 bases in between. The CDR3 extends over 13 amino acids. CDR1 and CDR2 (germline): LNHDA, SQIVND (reference sequence). CDR3: CASRAAYNSPLHF. CDR3 coding DNA: TGTGCCAGTAGAGCAGCCTATAATTCACCCCTCCACTTT.

The rearrangement links TRBV12-5 to TRBJ2-1; D remains unclear. The CDR3 loop spans 13 amino acids. Between the trimmed V and J ends, which lost 2 bases and 9 bases, there was a span of 11 bases. Germline values: CDR1 LGHNT, CDR2 FRNRAP. CDR3 sequence: CASGLIEGGEQFF. The DNA for the CDR3 is TGTGCTAGTGGTTTGATAGAAGGTGGTGAGCAGTTCTTC.

The chain joins TRBV7-2 to TRBJ1-5, with 10 bases that match TRBD1. This CDR3 comprises 16 residues. Trimming took 3 bases from V and 4 from J; bases not matched to a gene: 6. Germline assignment: CDR1 SGHTA and CDR2 FQGNSA. In nucleotides, the CDR3 is TGTGCCAGCAGCTTGATGGGACAGGGGATGAATCAGCCCCAGCATTTT. It translates to CASSLMGQGMNQPQHF.

The chain has TRBV6-5 and TRBJ1-2, with D tentatively TRBD1 (5 bases). CDR3 size: 14 residues. The V end was cut by 2 bases, the J end by 9 bases, with 16 bases between. Germline-derived CDR1 and CDR2 are MNHEY and SVGAGI. CDR3 region: CASSYQGVGGSYTF. The CDR3 DNA reads TGTGCCAGCAGTTACCAGGGCGTCGGAGGGAGCTACACCTTC.

The J gene is TRBJ1-6, the V gene TRBV18; maybe TRBD1 (5 bases). Germline V CDR1 and CDR2: KGHSH, LQKENI. The CDR3 loop spans 17 amino acids. The V end was cut by 1 base, the J end by 2 bases, with 12 bases between. This CDR3 reads CASSPQDRDPYNSPLHF. CDR3 DNA sequence: TGTGCCAGCTCACCACAGGATAGGGACCCCTATAATTCACCCCTCCACTTT. The full variable domain, completed using reference TRBV18 and TRBJ1-6, is NAGVMQNPRHLVRRRGQEARLRCSPMKGHSHVYWYRQLPEEGLKFMVYLQKENIIDESGMPKERFSAEFPKEGPSILRIQQVVRGDSAAYFCASSPQDRDPYNSPLHFGNGTRLTVT.

The rearrangement joins TRBV5-1 to TRBJ2-1; TRBD2 matches at 7 bases. V lost 4 bases to trimming and J lost 7 bases; unmatched junction nucleotides: 5. The CDR3 is made up of 13 amino acids. Germline V lookup: CDR1 SGHRS, CDR2 YFSETQ. The CDR3 sequence: CASSAGTTNEQFF. CDR3 coding DNA: TGCGCCAGCAGCGCCGGGACTACTAATGAGCAGTTCTTC.

In this sample, this clone turned up once. The chain couples TRBV5-6 to TRBJ1-6, with TRBD1 matching 9 bases. CDR1 and CDR2 from the germline V gene are SGHDT and YYEEEE. The CDR3 consists of 14 residues. The V gene end was trimmed by 2 bases and the J gene end by 8 bases; junction bases not matched to a gene: 2. CDR3 sequence (DNA): TGTGCCAGCAGCTTAGGGACAGGGTATTCACCCCTCCACTTT. Amino acids: CASSLGTGYSPLHF.